The 19 T cell receptor beta chains given below trace back to one sample, sequenced in a study of breast tumors, draining lymph nodes, adjacent tissues. TCRdb processed the multiplex PCR reads anew with MiXCR; each CDR3 protein has one entry. The sample holds 150,000 or so distinct CDR3 sequences, more than 25% seen once. The lymph nodes were axillary draining lymph nodes from breast cancer patients. The sequenced sample was axillary lymph node tissue. These receptors were taken from a female donor with breast cancer. Some clones in this sample may be carry-over from other donors' samples.

This clonotype was seen ten or more times. The chain is built from TRBV20-1 and TRBJ2-3; a weak D match, TRBD2 (5 bases). V gave up 3 bases and J gave up 4 bases, with 20 bases separating them. Germline V gene lookup returns CDR1 DFQATT and CDR2 SNEGSKA (reference sequence). This CDR3 contains 16 residues. CDR3 nucleotides: TGCAGTGCTAGTCGAAGGACCGGGCTCGGGGCAGATACGCAGTATTTT. Its protein is CSASRRTGLGADTQYF.

The sample holds many counts of this clonotype. This chain connects TRBV3-1 to TRBJ1-3; weak D call: TRBD1 (5 bases). The CDR3 has 16 residues. CDR1 and CDR2 (germline): LGHDT, YNNKEL (reference sequence). Trimming stripped 4 bases from V and 0 bases from J, with 13 bases between. This CDR3 reads CASSPWDVVSGNTIYF. CDR3 nucleotide sequence: TGTGCCAGCAGCCCCTGGGACGTAGTCTCTGGAAACACCATATATTTT.

This clonotype showed up just a few times. Being one base from a much bigger clone, this may be a read error. This chain uses TRBV7-7 with TRBJ2-2; TRBD2 matches 8 bases. CDR3 length: 19 amino acids. Germline values: CDR1 SSHAT, CDR2 FNYEAQ (reference sequence). The CDR3 sequence: CASSRNRGGRIREPGELFF. CDR3 nucleotides: TGTGCTAGCAGCCGGAATCGGGGCGGGAGGATTCGGGAGCCCGGGGAGCTGTTTTTT.

With respect to this clonotype: This may stem from a read error, because a much larger clone lies one nucleotide away. The chain carries TRBV6-1 and TRBJ2-7, with TRBD2 identical over 9 bases. Germline V gives CDR1 MNHNS, CDR2 SASEGT. The CDR3 is 17 residues long. V gave up 7 bases and J gave up 0 bases; unmatched junction bases: 13. CDR3 region: CASNGPAGGSISYEQYF. In DNA form, the CDR3 reads TGTGCCAGCAACGGACCAGCGGGGGGCTCTATCTCCTACGAGCAGTACTTC.

V is TRBV9 and J is TRBJ2-3, with D unclear. Trimming stripped 0 bases from V and 6 bases from J, with 11 bases between. Germline V gene lookup returns CDR1 SGDLS and CDR2 YYNGEE. This CDR3 is 14 amino acids long. The CDR3 nucleotides are TGTGCCAGCAGCGTAGACGACCGCCCGGATACGCAGTATTTT. The encoded protein is CASSVDDRPDTQYF.

A remark on this clonotype: A much larger clone differs from this one at a single base, so this may be a read error. This rearrangement joins TRBV6-2 or TRBV6-3 to TRBJ2-1; D may be TRBD2 (6 bases). The CDR3 is 13 amino acids. The V end was cut by 6 bases, the J end by 6 bases, with 12 bases between. The germline V gene has CDR1 MNHEY and CDR2 SVGEGT. In DNA, the CDR3 is TGTGCCAGCAGGAAACCGGGACTCAATGAGCAGTTCTTC. Its translation: CASRKPGLNEQFF.

As regards this clonotype: Because it lacks the conserved phenylalanine or tryptophan at the end, this CDR3 is likely a read error. This chain uses TRBV4-2 with TRBJ2-7, with 7 positions matching TRBD1. Trimming cost V 3 bases and J 4 bases; bases outside gene matches: 3. Per the germline V gene, CDR1 is LGHNA and CDR2 is YNFKEQ. The CDR3 is made up of 13 amino acids. The CDR3 spells CASSHTQGYEQYS. CDR3 DNA: TGTGCCAGCAGCCATACACAGGGGTACGAGCAGTACTCC.

The chain uses TRBV5-4 and TRBJ1-5; 7 bases agree with TRBD1. V trimming: 1 base; J trimming: 7 bases; junction bases outside the gene matches: 5. Germline V gene sequence: CDR1 SGHNT, CDR2 YYREEE (reference sequence). The CDR3 runs to 14 residues. The CDR3, as DNA: TGTGCCAGCAGCTTGCCGACAGGGTGGCAGCCCCAGCATTTT. Translation gives CASSLPTGWQPQHF.

At least ten counts were recorded for this clonotype. This sequence joins TRBV7-8 and TRBJ2-5, with 8 bases matching TRBD2. Per germline, CDR1 SGHVS and CDR2 FQNEAQ. The V segment lost 5 bases and the J segment 2 bases; nucleotides outside the gene matches: 7. The CDR3 sequence is 15 residues long. The CDR3 loop reads CASSPPGLGQETQYF. CDR3 coding DNA: TGTGCCAGCAGCCCTCCGGGACTAGGGCAAGAGACCCAGTACTTC.

The sample holds many counts of this clonotype. The genes are TRBV3-1 and TRBJ2-7, with 7 bases identical to TRBD2. The ends lost 4 bases at V and 3 bases at J; junction bases unmatched: 9. CDR3 length equals 15 residues. Germline V CDR1 and CDR2: LGHDT, YNNKEL (reference sequence). The CDR3 DNA reads as TGTGCCAGCAGCCTAGGGTGGCCTAGCGGCTACGAGCAGTACTTC. As protein: CASSLGWPSGYEQYF.

This clonotype was recorded a few times. The chain carries TRBV12-3 or TRBV12-4 and TRBJ2-4; TRBD1 aligns across 7 bases. Unmatched junction bases numbered 5, after V lost 6 bases and J lost 3 bases. The CDR3 runs to 14 residues. The CDR3, as DNA: TGTGCCAGCAGCCCAGACAGGGACAAAAACATTCAGTACTTC. The encoded protein is CASSPDRDKNIQYF.

Ten or more counts support this clonotype. The rearrangement uses TRBV19 and TRBJ2-7; D might be TRBD1 or TRBD2, each matching 5 bases. This CDR3 spans 15 amino acids. Trimming took off 2 bases at V and 1 base at J, with 12 bases between the two ends. Germline V gene sequence: CDR1 LNHDA, CDR2 SQIVND (reference sequence). CDR3 coding DNA: TGTGCCAGTAGTATAAACCGGGACGGGTCCTACGAGCAGTACTTC. Translating gives CASSINRDGSYEQYF. Variable domain in full (rest from reference TRBV19 and TRBJ2-7): DGGITQSPKYLFRKEGQNVTLSCEQNLNHDAMYWYRQDPGQGLRLIYYSQIVNDFQKGDIAEGYSVSREKKESFPLTVTSAQKNPTAFYLCASSINRDGSYEQYFGPGTRLTVT.

This clonotype was seen ten or more times. The chain uses TRBV5-1 and TRBJ1-4; 7 bases fit TRBD1. With 2 bases clipped from V and 5 bases from J, the junction kept 3 bases outside the gene matches. There are 14 residues in the CDR3. Germline V gene data show CDR1 as SGHRS and CDR2 as YFSETQ. CDR3 in amino acids: CASSFGRGNEKLFF. As DNA, the CDR3 is TGCGCCAGCAGCTTCGGCAGGGGGAATGAAAAACTGTTTTTT.

This sequence joins TRBV19 and TRBJ2-7; a weak D match, TRBD2 (5 bases). The CDR3 loop spans 16 amino acids. Trimming stripped 6 bases from V and 3 bases from J, with 21 bases between. Germline CDR1 reads LNHDA; CDR2 reads SQIVND (reference sequence). CDR3 nucleotide sequence: TGTGCCAGTAGGGACCAGTTCAGAGGCGGGTTCTACGAGCAGTACTTC. It translates to CASRDQFRGGFYEQYF. The full variable domain, its missing parts supplied by reference TRBV19 and TRBJ2-7, is DGGITQSPKYLFRKEGQNVTLSCEQNLNHDAMYWYRQDPGQGLRLIYYSQIVNDFQKGDIAEGYSVSREKKESFPLTVTSAQKNPTAFYLCASRDQFRGGFYEQYFGPGTRLTVT.

This chain links TRBV5-4 with TRBJ1-6; 7 bases align to TRBD1. Germline-derived CDR1 and CDR2 are SGHNT and YYREEE (reference sequence). The CDR3 contains 15 residues. Germline trimming cut 4 bases from V and 8 bases from J; bases unmatched to any gene: 9. CDR3 residues: CASSRDRGFDSPLHF. The CDR3 nucleotides read TGTGCCAGCAGCCGGGACAGAGGCTTCGATTCACCCCTCCACTTT.

In this sample, this clonotype turned up many times. The chain links TRBV5-1 to TRBJ2-3, with 10 bases identical to TRBD1. V trimming: 1 base; J trimming: 5 bases; junction bases outside the gene matches: 7. The CDR3 is 16 residues long. Looked up from germline, CDR1 is SGHRS and CDR2 is YFSETQ. This chain's CDR3 is CASSLRGTGVRDTQYF. The CDR3, as DNA: TGCGCCAGCAGCTTGAGGGGGACAGGGGTGAGAGATACGCAGTATTTT.

The V call is TRBV10-3, the J call TRBJ1-2; D perhaps matches TRBD1 (5 bases). CDR3 size: 13 residues. Germline V gives CDR1 ENHRY, CDR2 SYGVKD. V gave up 3 bases and J gave up 8 bases, with 13 bases separating them. CDR3 in amino acids: CAISDGAQVGYTF. The CDR3 bases are TGTGCCATCAGTGATGGGGCACAGGTGGGCTACACCTTC.

In its sample, this clonotype was seen many times. The chain uses TRBV6-5 and TRBJ2-7; 8 nucleotides match TRBD1. The CDR3 sequence is 16 residues long. In germline, CDR1 is MNHEY, CDR2 SVGAGI. The V and J ends lost 0 bases and 2 bases, in that order; junction bases with no gene match: 6. CDR3 region: CASSYSATGDTYEQYF. DNA of the CDR3: TGTGCCAGCAGTTACTCGGCGACAGGGGATACCTACGAGCAGTACTTC.

This clonotype came up many times. The rearrangement joins TRBV7-2 to TRBJ1-5, with 7 bases matching TRBD1. CDR3 length: 15 residues. Looked up from germline, CDR1 is SGHTA and CDR2 is FQGNSA. J lost 2 bases, V lost 3 bases, and 4 bases had no gene match. The CDR3 sequence: CASSFGGGGNQPQHF. For the CDR3, the DNA is TGTGCCAGCAGCTTCGGAGGGGGCGGCAATCAGCCCCAGCATTTT.